This T cell receptor (beta chain) was profiled in a study of blood T cell repertoires in COVID-19. Overall study: COVID-19 samples, acute and convalescent, were from the United States, Italy and Spain. T cells, B-cell-depleted T cells, or PBMCs supplied cDNA or gDNA.

In the original workflow: Amplification of reference gene primers provided the estimated nucleated cell counts. Profiled with immunoSEQ multiplex PCR; TCRdb holds only in-frame clones, not every one. The V and J calls and clone size are taken from that table; D and trimming were inferred from the DNA. Of over 90,000 clones in the sample, around 90% were seen once. J gave up 5 bases and V 4 bases, and 5 bases lay outside the gene matches. CDR1 SGHDT and CDR2 YYEEEE come from the germline V gene. The CDR3 runs 15 residues. Those enrolled in Seattle joined during active infection and were followed longitudinally afterward.

Sequenced sample: peripheral blood. This sequence joins TRBV5-6 and TRBJ2-5; 13 bases agree with TRBD2. The clonotype comes from a woman in her 50s with COVID-19, enrolled during active disease. CDR3 loop: CASSRLAGGVETQYF. In DNA form, the CDR3 reads TGTGCCAGCAGCCGACTAGCGGGGGGCGTGGAGACCCAGTACTTC.